These 18 T cell receptor beta chains originate from one sample sequenced in a study of T cell responses to AZD1222 COVID-19 vaccine. Assay used: immunoSEQ multiplex PCR; TCRdb lists only in-frame clones, some missing. The sample shows around 110,000 clones, roughly 87% of them seen only once. Source: peripheral blood, taken on day 0 of AZD1222 vaccination. Receptor source: an adult in good health.

The genes are TRBV11-2 and TRBJ2-7; 7 bases are a match to TRBD1. Germline-derived CDR1 and CDR2 are SGHAT and FQNNGV. J gave up 2 bases and V 4 bases, and 8 bases lay outside the gene matches. This CDR3 is built from 15 residues. The CDR3 DNA sequence: TGTGCCAGCAGCTCGATTCGGGACAGTACCTACGAGCAGTACTTC. The encoded protein is CASSSIRDSTYEQYF.

This chain connects TRBV24-1 to TRBJ1-5; no clear D. The CDR3 has 13 residues. With 4 bases removed from V and 10 bases from J, the gap between germline ends came to 13 bases. CDR1 KGHDR and CDR2 SFDVKD come from the germline V gene. For the CDR3, the DNA is TGTGCCACCAGTGACCGGGGAAGTAACCCCCAGCATTTT. This gives the protein CATSDRGSNPQHF.

V gene TRBV5-4 combines with J gene TRBJ2-3; the match to TRBD2 covers 10 bases. V gave up 1 base and J gave up 2 bases; unmatched junction bases: 10. Per germline, CDR1 SGHNT and CDR2 YYREEE (reference sequence). The CDR3 covers 18 residues. CDR3 DNA: TGTGCCAGCAGCTTGTGGCGTCTAGCGGGGGCCCCCACAGATACGCAGTATTTT. Encoded protein: CASSLWRLAGAPTDTQYF.

This clone was seen just once. J is TRBJ2-7 and V is TRBV6-2 or TRBV6-3; D ambiguous. The CDR3 spans 12 residues. Per germline, CDR1 MNHEY and CDR2 SVGEGT. The V gene lost 3 bases and the J gene lost 6 bases, with 9 bases spanning the gap. The CDR3 region is CASSYQASEQYF. The CDR3, as DNA: TGTGCCAGCAGTTATCAGGCCTCCGAGCAGTACTTC.

V and J are TRBV7-3 and TRBJ2-1, with a tentative D call TRBD2 (5 bases). V was shortened by 1 base and J by 0 bases, with 16 bases between the two germline ends. CDR3 length equals 18 residues. Germline-derived CDR1 and CDR2 are SGHTA and FQGTGA. The CDR3 reads CASSLMPPVGSSYNEQFF. The CDR3 DNA reads TGTGCCAGCAGCTTAATGCCCCCGGTGGGGAGCTCCTACAATGAGCAGTTCTTC.

This rearrangement joins TRBV18 to TRBJ1-3, with D perhaps TRBD1 (6 bases). The germline V and J ends were trimmed by 2 bases and 4 bases, with 15 bases remaining between them. Germline V lookup: CDR1 KGHSH, CDR2 LQKENI. The CDR3 has 16 amino acids. The CDR3 DNA is TGTGCCAGCTCACCAATGACAACAGGGTTGGGAAACACCATATATTTT. This translates into CASSPMTTGLGNTIYF.

CDR3: CAWCLWGPGNTIYF. The CDR3 DNA is TGTGCCTGGTGCCTTTGGGGGCCCGGAAACACCATATATTTT. This chain joins TRBV30 and TRBJ1-3, with a possible D match to TRBD1 (6 bases). The CDR3 runs 14 residues. V was cut by 5 bases and J by 4 bases, with 15 bases left in between. CDR1 is GTSNPN, CDR2 SVGIG, per germline (reference sequence).

The rearrangement links TRBV24-1 to TRBJ2-2; the match to TRBD1 covers 7 bases. The CDR3 spans 17 residues. The germline V gene has CDR1 KGHDR and CDR2 SFDVKD. V trimming: 1 base; J trimming: 0 bases; junction bases outside the gene matches: 4. In nucleotides, the CDR3 is TGTGCCACCAGTGATTTTAAAGACAGGGCGAACACCGGGGAGCTGTTTTTT. Encoded protein: CATSDFKDRANTGELFF.

The V and J genes are TRBV9 and TRBJ2-1; 9 bases match TRBD1. The CDR3 contains 17 residues. CDR1 is SGDLS, CDR2 YYNGEE, per germline. The V segment lost 0 bases and the J segment 5 bases; nucleotides outside the gene matches: 9. The CDR3 region is CASSVELRDRVHNEQFF. In nucleotides, the CDR3 is TGTGCCAGCAGCGTAGAGCTGCGGGACAGGGTACACAATGAGCAGTTCTTC.

The V call is TRBV19, the J call TRBJ1-5, with a possible D match to TRBD1 (5 bases). CDR1 and CDR2 from the germline V gene are LNHDA and SQIVND (reference sequence). The CDR3 is 14 amino acids. V was clipped by 8 bases and J by 6 bases, with 17 bases between them. The CDR3 loop reads CASRGGEIPQPQHF. The CDR3 bases are TGTGCCAGTCGGGGAGGGGAAATCCCTCAGCCCCAGCATTTT.

CDR3 sequence reads: CASSHQLITHNEQFF. Here the CDR3 DNA reads TGTGCCAGCAGTCATCAGCTTATCACCCACAATGAGCAGTTCTTC. V is TRBV28 and J is TRBJ2-1, with D hard to call. The ends were cut back, 5 bases at V and 5 bases at J, with 16 bases in the middle. CDR1 is MDHEN, CDR2 SYDVKM, per germline. The CDR3 covers 15 residues.

The rearrangement joins TRBV5-1 to TRBJ1-6; 9 nucleotides line up with TRBD1. With 3 bases clipped from V and 9 bases from J, the junction kept 13 bases outside the gene matches. The CDR3 runs 17 residues. Germline CDR1 reads SGHRS; CDR2 reads YFSETQ. The chain's CDR3 is CASSSVPGQGLGSPLHF. In nucleotides, the CDR3 is TGCGCCAGCAGCTCCGTCCCGGGACAGGGATTGGGTTCACCCCTCCACTTT. Full variable domain (remainder filled in from reference TRBV5-1 and TRBJ1-6): KAGVTQTPRYLIKTRGQQVTLSCSPISGHRSVSWYQQTPGQGLQFLFEYFSETQRNKGNFPGRFSGRQFSNSRSEMNVSTLELGDSALYLCASSSVPGQGLGSPLHFGNGTRLTVT.

This rearrangement joins TRBV2 to TRBJ2-2; D may match TRBD1 or TRBD2 (5 bases each). The CDR3 runs to 15 residues. In germline, CDR1 is SNHLY, CDR2 FYNNEI. Trimming left V 3 bases short and J 0 bases short, with 8 bases between. In nucleotides, the CDR3 is TGTGCCAGCAGTGAGTGGGGGTCGAACACCGGGGAGCTGTTTTTT. Translated, it gives CASSEWGSNTGELFF.

The gene calls are TRBV18 and TRBJ2-5; tentatively, D is TRBD2 (5 bases). CDR1 and CDR2 (germline): KGHSH, LQKENI. V shed 8 bases and J shed 2 bases, with 9 bases lying between them. The CDR3 is made up of 12 amino acids. The CDR3 sequence is CASLREQETQYF. The CDR3 region has the DNA TGTGCCAGCCTACGGGAACAAGAGACCCAGTACTTC.

This chain joins TRBV7-2 and TRBJ1-3; no definite D call. With 2 bases removed from V and 4 bases from J, the gap between germline ends came to 18 bases. This CDR3 has 17 amino acids. CDR1 and CDR2 from the germline V gene are SGHTA and FQGNSA. The CDR3 loop is CASSLRLVPREGNTIYF. The CDR3 nucleotides read TGTGCCAGCAGCTTACGTTTGGTCCCCCGTGAAGGAAACACCATATATTTT. Full variable domain (missing parts from reference TRBV7-2 and TRBJ1-3): GAGVSQSPSNKVTEKGKDVELRCDPISGHTALYWYRQSLGQGLEFLIYFQGNSAPDKSGLPSDRFSAERTGGSVSTLTIQRTQQEDSAVYLCASSLRLVPREGNTIYFGEGSWLTVV.

At least ten counts were recorded for this clone. V and J are TRBV6-5 and TRBJ2-3; 9 nucleotides align to TRBD2. The CDR3 runs 13 residues. Looked up from germline, CDR1 is MNHEY and CDR2 is SVGAGI. V dropped 5 bases and J dropped 11; count of bases not matched to a gene: 8. The DNA of the CDR3 is TGTGCCAGCAGTAAGCGGGGGGATCAGAAGCAGTATTTT. Protein: CASSKRGDQKQYF.

The chain recombines TRBV12-3 or TRBV12-4 with TRBJ1-2; 7 bases are a match to TRBD1. Trimming cost V 1 base and J 8 bases; bases outside gene matches: 4. This CDR3 comprises 13 residues. CDR3 nucleotides: TGTGCCAGCAGTTTAGAGGGGGCGGGCGGCTACACCTTC. Protein sequence: CASSLEGAGGYTF.

This sequence joins TRBV18 and TRBJ1-4, with 8 bases lining up with TRBD1. V was pared by 5 bases and J by 8 bases, with 4 bases of the junction left unmatched. CDR1 and CDR2 from the germline V gene are KGHSH and LQKENI. The CDR3 covers 13 residues. The CDR3 loop is CASSSYRGEKLFF. Here the CDR3 DNA reads TGTGCCAGCTCATCGTACAGGGGGGAAAAACTGTTTTTT. Full variable domain (rest looked up from reference TRBV18 and TRBJ1-4): NAGVMQNPRHLVRRRGQEARLRCSPMKGHSHVYWYRQLPEEGLKFMVYLQKENIIDESGMPKERFSAEFPKEGPSILRIQQVVRGDSAAYFCASSSYRGEKLFFGSGTQLSVL.